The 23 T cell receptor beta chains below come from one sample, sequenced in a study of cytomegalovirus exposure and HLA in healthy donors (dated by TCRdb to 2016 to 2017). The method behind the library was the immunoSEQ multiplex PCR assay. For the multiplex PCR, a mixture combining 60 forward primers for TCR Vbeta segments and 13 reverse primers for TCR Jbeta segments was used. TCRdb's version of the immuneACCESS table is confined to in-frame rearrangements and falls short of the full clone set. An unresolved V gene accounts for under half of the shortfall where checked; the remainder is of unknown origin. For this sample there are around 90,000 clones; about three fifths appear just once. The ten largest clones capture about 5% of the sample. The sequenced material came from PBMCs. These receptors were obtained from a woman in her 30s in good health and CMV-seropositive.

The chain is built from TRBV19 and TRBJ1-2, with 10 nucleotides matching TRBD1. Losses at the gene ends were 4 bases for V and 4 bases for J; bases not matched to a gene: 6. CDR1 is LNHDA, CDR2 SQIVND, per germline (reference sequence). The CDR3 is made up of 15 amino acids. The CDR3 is CASSTRDRGGYGYTF. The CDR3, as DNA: TGTGCCAGTAGTACACGGGACAGGGGCGGCTATGGCTACACCTTC. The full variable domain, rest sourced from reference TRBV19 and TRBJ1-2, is DGGITQSPKYLFRKEGQNVTLSCEQNLNHDAMYWYRQDPGQGLRLIYYSQIVNDFQKGDIAEGYSVSREKKESFPLTVTSAQKNPTAFYLCASSTRDRGGYGYTFGSGTRLTVV.

The CDR3 coding sequence is TGTGCCACCAGCAGCCAGGGAACTGGTGAAAAACTGTTTTTT. It translates to CATSSQGTGEKLFF. The V and J genes are TRBV15 and TRBJ1-4; the D gene is possibly TRBD1 (5 bases). Germline values: CDR1 LNHNV, CDR2 YYDKDF (reference sequence). This CDR3 contains 14 residues. Deletions cut 3 bases from V and 7 bases from J, with 12 bases between.

The CDR3 DNA reads as TGCGCCAGCAGCTCCGGACTCTTCTTGGGCACAGATACGCAGTATTTT. Amino acids: CASSSGLFLGTDTQYF. This chain connects TRBV5-1 to TRBJ2-3; the D gene is possibly TRBD2 (5 bases). The CDR3 is made up of 16 amino acids. Trimming stripped 3 bases from V and 1 base from J, with 15 bases between. Per germline, CDR1 SGHRS and CDR2 YFSETQ.

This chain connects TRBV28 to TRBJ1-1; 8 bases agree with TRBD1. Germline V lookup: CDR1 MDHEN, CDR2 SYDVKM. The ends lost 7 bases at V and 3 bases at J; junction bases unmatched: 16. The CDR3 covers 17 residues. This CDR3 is CASNLVGPGGADTEAFF. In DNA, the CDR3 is TGTGCCAGCAACCTTGTAGGGCCAGGGGGCGCGGACACTGAAGCTTTCTTT.

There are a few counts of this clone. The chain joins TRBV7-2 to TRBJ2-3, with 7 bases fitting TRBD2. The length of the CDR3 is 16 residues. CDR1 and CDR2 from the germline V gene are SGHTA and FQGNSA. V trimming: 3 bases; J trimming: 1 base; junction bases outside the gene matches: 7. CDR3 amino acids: CASSLVERGGTDTQYF. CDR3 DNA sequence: TGTGCCAGCAGCTTGGTAGAGCGGGGAGGCACAGATACGCAGTATTTT.

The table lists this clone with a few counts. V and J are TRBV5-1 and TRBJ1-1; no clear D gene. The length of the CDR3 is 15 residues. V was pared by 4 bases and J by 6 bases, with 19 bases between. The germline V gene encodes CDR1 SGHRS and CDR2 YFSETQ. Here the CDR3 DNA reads TGCGCCAGCAGCCCTGCTTCGGCTAGGAGTGCTGAAGCTTTCTTT. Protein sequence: CASSPASARSAEAFF.

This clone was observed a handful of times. The CDR3 DNA reads TGTGCCACCAGCAGAAATACACAGGGTATCGGGGAGCTGTTTTTT. It translates to CATSRNTQGIGELFF. V usage is TRBV15 and J usage is TRBJ2-2, with a weak D call TRBD1 (6 bases). Germline V gene data show CDR1 as LNHNV and CDR2 as YYDKDF (reference sequence). This CDR3 is 15 amino acids long. Trimming shortened V by 2 bases and J by 7 bases, and 14 bases separated the two germline ends.

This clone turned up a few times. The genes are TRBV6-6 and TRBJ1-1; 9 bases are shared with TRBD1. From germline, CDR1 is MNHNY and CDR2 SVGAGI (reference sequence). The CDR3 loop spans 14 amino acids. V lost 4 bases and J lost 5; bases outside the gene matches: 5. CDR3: CASSSSGTGTEAFF. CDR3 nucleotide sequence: TGTGCCAGCAGTTCATCCGGGACAGGGACTGAAGCTTTCTTT.

The CDR3 bases are TGTGCTAGTGGTTGGGGGGGATACAATGAGCAGTTCTTC. It is translated as CASGWGGYNEQFF. The rearrangement joins TRBV12-5 to TRBJ2-1; 7 bases fit TRBD2. From germline, CDR1 is LGHNT and CDR2 FRNRAP. The CDR3 has 13 residues. After removal of 4 bases from V and 4 bases from J, the junction contained 1 base not matched to a gene.

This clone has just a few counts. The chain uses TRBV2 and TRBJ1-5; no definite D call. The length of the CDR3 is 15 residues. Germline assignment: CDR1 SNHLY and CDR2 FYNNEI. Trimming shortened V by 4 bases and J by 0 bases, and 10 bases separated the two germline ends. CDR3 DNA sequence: TGTGCCAGCAGTGCTAACAGTTATAGCAATCAGCCCCAGCATTTT. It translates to CASSANSYSNQPQHF.

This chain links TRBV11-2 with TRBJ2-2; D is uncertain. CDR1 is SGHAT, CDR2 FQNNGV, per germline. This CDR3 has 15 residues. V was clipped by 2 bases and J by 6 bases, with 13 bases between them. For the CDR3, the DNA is TGTGCCAGCAGCTTAATAGCCTTGAGCGCCGGGGAGCTGTTTTTT. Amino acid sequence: CASSLIALSAGELFF. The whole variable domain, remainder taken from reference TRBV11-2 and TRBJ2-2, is EAGVAQSPRYKIIEKRQSVAFWCNPISGHATLYWYQQILGQGPKLLIQFQNNGVVDDSQLPKDRFSAERLKGVDSTLKIQPAKLEDSAVYLCASSLIALSAGELFFGEGSRLTVL.

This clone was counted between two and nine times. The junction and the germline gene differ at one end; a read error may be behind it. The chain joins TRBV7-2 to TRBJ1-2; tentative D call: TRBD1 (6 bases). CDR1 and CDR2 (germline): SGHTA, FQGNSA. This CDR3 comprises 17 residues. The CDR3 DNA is TGTGCCAGCAGCTCCCGGGTTCGACAGGCTGCTTCCTATGGCTACCCCTTC. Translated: CASSSRVRQAASYGYPF.

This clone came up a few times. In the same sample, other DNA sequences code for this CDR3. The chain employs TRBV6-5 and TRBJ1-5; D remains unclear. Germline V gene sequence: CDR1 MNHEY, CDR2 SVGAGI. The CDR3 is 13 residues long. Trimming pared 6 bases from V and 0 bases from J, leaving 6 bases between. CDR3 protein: CASRVDSNQPQHF. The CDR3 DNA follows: TGTGCCAGCAGGGTAGATAGCAATCAGCCCCAGCATTTT.

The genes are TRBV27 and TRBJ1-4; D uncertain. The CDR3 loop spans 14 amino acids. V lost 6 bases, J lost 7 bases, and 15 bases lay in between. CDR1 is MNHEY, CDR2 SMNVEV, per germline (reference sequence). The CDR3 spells CASRKVWEGEKLFF. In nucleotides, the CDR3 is TGTGCCAGCAGGAAGGTATGGGAGGGTGAAAAACTGTTTTTT.

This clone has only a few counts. The CDR3: CASSYVLGISPLHF. The CDR3 bases are TGTGCCAGCAGTTACGTCCTGGGCATATCACCCCTCCACTTT. The V gene is TRBV6-5, the J gene TRBJ1-6; D ambiguous. Between the trimmed V and J ends, which lost 2 bases and 10 bases, there was a span of 12 bases. Per the germline V gene, CDR1 is MNHEY and CDR2 is SVGAGI. The CDR3 has 14 residues.

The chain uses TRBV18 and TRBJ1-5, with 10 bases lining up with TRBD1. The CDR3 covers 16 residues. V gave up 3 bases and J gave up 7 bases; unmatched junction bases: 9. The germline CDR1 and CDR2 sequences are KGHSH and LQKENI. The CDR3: CASSPQPGQGIQPQHF. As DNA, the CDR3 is TGTGCCAGCTCACCTCAACCGGGACAGGGGATACAGCCCCAGCATTTT.

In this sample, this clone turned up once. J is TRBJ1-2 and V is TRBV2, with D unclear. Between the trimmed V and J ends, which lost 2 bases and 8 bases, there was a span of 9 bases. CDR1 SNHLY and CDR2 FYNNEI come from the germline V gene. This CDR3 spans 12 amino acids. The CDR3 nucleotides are TGTGCCAGCAGTGAATCCGCGTTGGGCTACACCTTC. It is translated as CASSESALGYTF.

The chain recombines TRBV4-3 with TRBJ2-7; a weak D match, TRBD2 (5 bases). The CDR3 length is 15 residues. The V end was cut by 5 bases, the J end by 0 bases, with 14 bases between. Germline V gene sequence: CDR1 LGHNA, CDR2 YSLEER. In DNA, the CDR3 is TGCGCCAGCAGCAAGTTGGACGGGGACTCCTACGAGCAGTACTTC. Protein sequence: CASSKLDGDSYEQYF.

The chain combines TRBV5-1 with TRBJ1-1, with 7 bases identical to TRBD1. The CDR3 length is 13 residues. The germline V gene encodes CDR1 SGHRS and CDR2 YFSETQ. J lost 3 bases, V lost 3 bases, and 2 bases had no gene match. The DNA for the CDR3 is TGCGCCAGCAGCTGGCAGGGGGACACTGAAGCTTTCTTT. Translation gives CASSWQGDTEAFF.

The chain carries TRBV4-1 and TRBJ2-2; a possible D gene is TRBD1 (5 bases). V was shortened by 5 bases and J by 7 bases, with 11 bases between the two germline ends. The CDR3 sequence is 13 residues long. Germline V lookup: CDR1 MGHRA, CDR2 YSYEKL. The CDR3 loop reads CASSSWGSGELFF. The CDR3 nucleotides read TGCGCCAGCAGCTCTTGGGGCAGCGGGGAGCTGTTTTTT.

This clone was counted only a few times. The chain's CDR3 is CASSPRGGSEQYF. The CDR3 DNA reads TGTGCCAGCAGCCCCCGAGGGGGCAGCGAGCAGTACTTC. V gene TRBV7-9 combines with J gene TRBJ2-7, with 7 bases lining up with TRBD1. With V trimmed by 5 bases and J by 6 bases, 7 bases remained unmatched. The V gene's germline CDR1 is SEHNR and CDR2 FQNEAQ (reference sequence). The CDR3 extends over 13 amino acids.

CDR3 in amino acids: CASRGDTGSYNEQFF. Here the CDR3 DNA reads TGCGCCAGTAGAGGGGATACAGGGTCCTACAATGAGCAGTTCTTC. The chain has TRBV4-1 and TRBJ2-1, with D perhaps TRBD1 (6 bases). V lost 9 bases, J lost 1 base, and 16 bases lay in between. The V gene's germline CDR1 is MGHRA and CDR2 YSYEKL. This CDR3 region has 15 residues.

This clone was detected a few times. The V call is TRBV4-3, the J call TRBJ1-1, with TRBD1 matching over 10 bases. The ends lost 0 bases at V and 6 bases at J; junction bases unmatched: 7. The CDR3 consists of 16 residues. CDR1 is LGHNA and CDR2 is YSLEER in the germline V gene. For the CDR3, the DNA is TGCGCCAGCAGCCAAGACGGGACAGGGGTTAGAGCTGAAGCTTTCTTT. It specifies CASSQDGTGVRAEAFF.